This T cell receptor (beta chain) was retrieved from a study of control samples from healthy donors and cancer patients. Generated by immunoSEQ multiplex PCR, the TCRdb table keeps only in-frame clones and is missing some. The data contain 90,000 to 150,000 clones, approximately 89% of them singletons. There are 15 residues in the CDR3. V shed 7 bases, J shed 2 bases, and the junction held 8 bases outside the gene matches. Germline-derived CDR1 and CDR2 are SQVTM and ANQGSEA. The chain combines TRBV29-1 with TRBJ2-3; TRBD2 agrees at 11 bases. Sequenced input: blood. The origin of this receptor is a man aged 40-55 years in good health. This chain's CDR3 is CSAAGTSGTTDTQYF. DNA of the CDR3: TGCAGCGCCGCAGGGACTAGCGGAACCACAGATACGCAGTATTTT.